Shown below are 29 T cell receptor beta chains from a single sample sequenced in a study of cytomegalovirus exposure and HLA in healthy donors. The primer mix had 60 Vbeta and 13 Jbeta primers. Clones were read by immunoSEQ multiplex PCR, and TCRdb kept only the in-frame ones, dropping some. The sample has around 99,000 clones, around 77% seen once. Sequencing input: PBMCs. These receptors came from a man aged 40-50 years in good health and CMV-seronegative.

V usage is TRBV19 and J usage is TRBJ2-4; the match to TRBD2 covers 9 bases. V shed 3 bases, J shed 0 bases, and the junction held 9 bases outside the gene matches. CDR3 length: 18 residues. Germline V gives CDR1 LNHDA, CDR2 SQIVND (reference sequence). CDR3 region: CASSMRRLAELAKNIQYF. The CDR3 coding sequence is TGTGCCAGTAGTATGAGGCGACTAGCGGAGCTAGCCAAAAACATTCAGTACTTC. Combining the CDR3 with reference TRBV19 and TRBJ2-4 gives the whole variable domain DGGITQSPKYLFRKEGQNVTLSCEQNLNHDAMYWYRQDPGQGLRLIYYSQIVNDFQKGDIAEGYSVSREKKESFPLTVTSAQKNPTAFYLCASSMRRLAELAKNIQYFGAGTRLSVL.

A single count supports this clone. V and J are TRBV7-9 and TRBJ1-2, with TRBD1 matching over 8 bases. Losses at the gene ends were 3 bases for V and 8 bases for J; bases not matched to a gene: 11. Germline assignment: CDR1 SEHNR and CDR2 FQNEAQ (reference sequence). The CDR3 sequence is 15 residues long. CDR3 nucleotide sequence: TGTGCCAGCAGCTTCCCCGGACAGGGAAGCGCAGGCTACACCTTC. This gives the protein CASSFPGQGSAGYTF.

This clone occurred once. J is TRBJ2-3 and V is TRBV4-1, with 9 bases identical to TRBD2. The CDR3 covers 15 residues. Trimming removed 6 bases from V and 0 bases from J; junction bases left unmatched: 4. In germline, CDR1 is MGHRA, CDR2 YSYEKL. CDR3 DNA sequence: TGCGCCAGCAGTAAAACTAGCGGGAGCACAGATACGCAGTATTTT. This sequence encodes CASSKTSGSTDTQYF.

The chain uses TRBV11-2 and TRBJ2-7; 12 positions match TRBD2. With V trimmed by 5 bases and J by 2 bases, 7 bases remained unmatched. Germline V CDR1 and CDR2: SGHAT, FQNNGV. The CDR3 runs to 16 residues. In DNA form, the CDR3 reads TGTGCCAGCAGCCCTACTAGCGGGGGGTTCACCTACGAGCAGTACTTC. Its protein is CASSPTSGGFTYEQYF.

CDR3 protein: CASSAGTASGNEQFF. The CDR3 region has the DNA TGTGCCAGCAGCGCCGGGACAGCGAGTGGCAATGAGCAGTTCTTC. The V and J genes are TRBV7-9 and TRBJ2-1, with 7 nucleotides matching TRBD1. CDR3 size: 15 residues. Germline lookup yields CDR1 SEHNR and CDR2 FQNEAQ (reference sequence). V was pared by 5 bases and J by 6 bases, with 10 bases of the junction left unmatched.

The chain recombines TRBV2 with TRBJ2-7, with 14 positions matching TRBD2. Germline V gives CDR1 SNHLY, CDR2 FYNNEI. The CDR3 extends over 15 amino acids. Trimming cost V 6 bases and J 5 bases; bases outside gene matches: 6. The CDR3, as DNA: TGTGCCAGCAGAAGACTAGCGGGGGGGCTCGACGAGCAGTACTTC. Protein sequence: CASRRLAGGLDEQYF.

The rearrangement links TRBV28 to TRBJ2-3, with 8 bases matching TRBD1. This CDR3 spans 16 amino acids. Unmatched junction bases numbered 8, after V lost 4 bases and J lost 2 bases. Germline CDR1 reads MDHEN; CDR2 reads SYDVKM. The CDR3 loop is CASSSFQGAPTDTQYF. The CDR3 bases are TGTGCCAGCAGTTCCTTTCAGGGGGCCCCCACAGATACGCAGTATTTT.

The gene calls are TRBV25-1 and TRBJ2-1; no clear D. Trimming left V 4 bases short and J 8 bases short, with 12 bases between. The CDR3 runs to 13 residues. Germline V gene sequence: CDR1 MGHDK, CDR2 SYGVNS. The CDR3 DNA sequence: TGTGCCAGCAGTGCCTCGGGTAACGATGAGCAGTTCTTC. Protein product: CASSASGNDEQFF.

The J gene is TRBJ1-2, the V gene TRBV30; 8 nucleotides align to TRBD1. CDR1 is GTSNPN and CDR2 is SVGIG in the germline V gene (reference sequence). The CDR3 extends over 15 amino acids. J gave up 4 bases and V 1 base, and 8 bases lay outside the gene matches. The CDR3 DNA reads TGTGCCTGGAGTGGGGACAGGACGAGGGCCTATGGCTACACCTTC. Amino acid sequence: CAWSGDRTRAYGYTF.

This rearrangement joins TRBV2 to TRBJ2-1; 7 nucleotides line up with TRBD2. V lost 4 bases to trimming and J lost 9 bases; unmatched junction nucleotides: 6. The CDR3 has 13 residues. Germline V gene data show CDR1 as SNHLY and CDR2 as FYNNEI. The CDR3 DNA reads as TGTGCCAGCAGTGCAAGGACTAGAGGTGAGCAGTTCTTC. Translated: CASSARTRGEQFF.

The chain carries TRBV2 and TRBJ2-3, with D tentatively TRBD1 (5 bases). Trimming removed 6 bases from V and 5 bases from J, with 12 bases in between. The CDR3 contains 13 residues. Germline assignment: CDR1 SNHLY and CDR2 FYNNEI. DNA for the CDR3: TGTGCCAGCAGAAAGGGGTTGGGAGATACGCAGTATTTT. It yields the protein CASRKGLGDTQYF. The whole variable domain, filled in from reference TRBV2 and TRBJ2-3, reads EPEVTQTPSHQVTQMGQEVILRCVPISNHLYFYWYRQILGQKVEFLVSFYNNEISEKSEIFDDQFSVERPDGSNFTLKIRSTKLEDSAMYFCASRKGLGDTQYFGPGTRLTVL.

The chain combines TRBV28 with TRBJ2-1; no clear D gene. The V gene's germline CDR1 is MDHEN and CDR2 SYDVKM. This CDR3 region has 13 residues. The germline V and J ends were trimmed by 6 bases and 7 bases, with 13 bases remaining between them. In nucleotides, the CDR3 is TGTGCCAGCAGCAACCGCGGTACAAATGAGCAGTTCTTC. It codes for CASSNRGTNEQFF. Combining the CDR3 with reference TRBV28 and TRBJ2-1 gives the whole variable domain DVKVTQSSRYLVKRTGEKVFLECVQDMDHENMFWYRQDPGLGLRLIYFSYDVKMKEKGDIPEGYSVSREKKERFSLILESASTNQTSMYLCASSNRGTNEQFFGPGTRLTVL.

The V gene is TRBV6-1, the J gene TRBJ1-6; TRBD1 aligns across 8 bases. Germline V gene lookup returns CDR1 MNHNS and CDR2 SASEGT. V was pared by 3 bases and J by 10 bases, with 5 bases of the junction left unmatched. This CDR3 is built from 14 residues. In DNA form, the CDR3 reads TGTGCCAGCAGTGACAGACAGGGGTACTCACCCCTCCACTTT. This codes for CASSDRQGYSPLHF.

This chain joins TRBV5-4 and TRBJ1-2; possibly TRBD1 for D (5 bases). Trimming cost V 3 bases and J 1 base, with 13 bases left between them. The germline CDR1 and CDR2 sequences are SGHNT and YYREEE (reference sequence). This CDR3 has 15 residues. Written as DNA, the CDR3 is TGTGCCAGCAGCTCGGGGGGAGGGGTTAACTATGGCTACACCTTC. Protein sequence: CASSSGGGVNYGYTF.

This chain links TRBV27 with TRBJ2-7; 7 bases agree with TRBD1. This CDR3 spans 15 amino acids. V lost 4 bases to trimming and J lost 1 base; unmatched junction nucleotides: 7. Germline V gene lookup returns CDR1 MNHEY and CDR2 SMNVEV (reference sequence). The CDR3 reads CASSSSGQNSYEQYF. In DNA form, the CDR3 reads TGTGCCAGCAGTTCCTCGGGACAGAATTCCTACGAGCAGTACTTC.

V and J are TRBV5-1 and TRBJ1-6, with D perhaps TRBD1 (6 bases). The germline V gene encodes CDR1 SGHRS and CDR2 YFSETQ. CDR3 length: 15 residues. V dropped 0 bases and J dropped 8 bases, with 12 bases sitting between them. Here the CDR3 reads CASSLVDRRDSPLHF. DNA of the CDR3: TGCGCCAGCAGCTTGGTTGACAGGCGCGATTCACCCCTCCACTTT.

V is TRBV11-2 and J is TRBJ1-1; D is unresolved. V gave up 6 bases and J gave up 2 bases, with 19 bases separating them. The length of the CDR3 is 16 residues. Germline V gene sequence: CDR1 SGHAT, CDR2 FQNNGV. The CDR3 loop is CASRIPYGGRNTEAFF. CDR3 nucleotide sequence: TGTGCCAGCAGAATCCCTTATGGTGGGCGCAACACTGAAGCTTTCTTT.

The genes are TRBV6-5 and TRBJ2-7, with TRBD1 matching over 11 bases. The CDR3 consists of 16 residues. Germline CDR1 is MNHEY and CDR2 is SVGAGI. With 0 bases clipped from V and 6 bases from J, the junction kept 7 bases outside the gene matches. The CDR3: CASSYSGIGTGGEQYF. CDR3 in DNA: TGTGCCAGCAGTTACTCGGGTATCGGGACAGGGGGCGAGCAGTACTTC.

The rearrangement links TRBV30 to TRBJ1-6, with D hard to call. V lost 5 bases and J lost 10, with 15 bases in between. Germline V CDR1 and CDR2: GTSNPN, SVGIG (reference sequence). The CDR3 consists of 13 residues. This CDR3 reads CAWEASGRSPLHF. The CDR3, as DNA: TGTGCCTGGGAGGCATCCGGGAGATCACCCCTCCACTTT.

CDR3 residues: CASSEWTGIAKNIQYF. In DNA, the CDR3 is TGTGCCAGCAGTGAATGGACAGGTATAGCCAAAAACATTCAGTACTTC. The chain combines TRBV6-1 with TRBJ2-4, with TRBD1 identical over 7 bases. CDR1 is MNHNS, CDR2 SASEGT, per germline. This CDR3 comprises 16 residues. J lost 0 bases, V lost 2 bases, and 4 bases had no gene match.

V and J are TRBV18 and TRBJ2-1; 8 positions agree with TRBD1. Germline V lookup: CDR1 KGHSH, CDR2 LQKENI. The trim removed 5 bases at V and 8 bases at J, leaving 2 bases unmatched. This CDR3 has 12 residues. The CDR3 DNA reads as TGTGCCAGCTCATCACAGGGGGATGAGCAGTTCTTC. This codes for CASSSQGDEQFF.

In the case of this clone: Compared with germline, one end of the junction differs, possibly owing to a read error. The CDR3 spells CSSSFLDEKLFF. The CDR3 DNA reads as TGTTCCAGCAGTTTTTTAGATGAAAAACTGTTTTTT. The chain has TRBV7-9 and TRBJ1-4; D unresolved. Germline CDR1 SEHNR, CDR2 FQNEAQ (reference sequence). This CDR3 comprises 12 residues.

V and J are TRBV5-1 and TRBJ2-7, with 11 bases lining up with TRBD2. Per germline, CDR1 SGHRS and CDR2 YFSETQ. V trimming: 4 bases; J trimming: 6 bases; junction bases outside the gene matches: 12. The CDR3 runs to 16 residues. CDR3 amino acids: CASSHEIAGGGGEQYF. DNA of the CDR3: TGCGCCAGCAGCCACGAGATAGCGGGAGGGGGCGGCGAGCAGTACTTC.

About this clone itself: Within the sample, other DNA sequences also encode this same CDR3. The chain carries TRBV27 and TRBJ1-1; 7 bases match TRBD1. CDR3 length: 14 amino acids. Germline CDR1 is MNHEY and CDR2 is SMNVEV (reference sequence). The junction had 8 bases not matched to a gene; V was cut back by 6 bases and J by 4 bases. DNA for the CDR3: TGTGCCAGCAGCTTACAGGGGCTGGGCACTGAAGCTTTCTTT. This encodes CASSLQGLGTEAFF.

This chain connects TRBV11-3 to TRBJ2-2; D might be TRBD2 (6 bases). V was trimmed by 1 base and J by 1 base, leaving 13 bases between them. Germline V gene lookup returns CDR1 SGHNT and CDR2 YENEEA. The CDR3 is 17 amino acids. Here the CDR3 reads CASSLVGGIRNTGELFF. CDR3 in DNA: TGTGCCAGCAGCTTAGTCGGCGGGATACGGAACACCGGGGAGCTGTTTTTT.

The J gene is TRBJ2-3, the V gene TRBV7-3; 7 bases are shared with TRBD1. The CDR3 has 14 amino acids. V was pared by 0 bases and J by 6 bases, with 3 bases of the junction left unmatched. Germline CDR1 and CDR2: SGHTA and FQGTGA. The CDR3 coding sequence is TGTGCCAGCAGCTTAACTGGACAGGCCGATACGCAGTATTTT. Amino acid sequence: CASSLTGQADTQYF.

DNA of the CDR3: TGTGCCACCACCGGGGGGGAGCTGTTTTTT. Protein sequence: CATTGGELFF. V and J are TRBV7-9 and TRBJ2-2; no definite D call. The germline V gene has CDR1 SEHNR and CDR2 FQNEAQ (reference sequence). Trimming shortened V by 10 bases and J by 8 bases, and 8 bases separated the two germline ends. This CDR3 has 10 residues.

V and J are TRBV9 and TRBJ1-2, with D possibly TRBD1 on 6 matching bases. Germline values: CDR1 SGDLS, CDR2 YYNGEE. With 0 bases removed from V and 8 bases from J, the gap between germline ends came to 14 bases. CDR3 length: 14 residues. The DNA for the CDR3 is TGTGCCAGCAGCGTAGGCGGGGGGCTGGAGGGCTACACCTTC. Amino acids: CASSVGGGLEGYTF.

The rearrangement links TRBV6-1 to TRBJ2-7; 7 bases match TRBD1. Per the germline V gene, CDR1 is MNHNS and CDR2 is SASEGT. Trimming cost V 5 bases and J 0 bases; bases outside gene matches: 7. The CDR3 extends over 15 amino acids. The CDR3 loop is CASSLDDRDSYEQYF. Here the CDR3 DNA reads TGTGCCAGCAGTCTGGACGACAGGGACTCCTACGAGCAGTACTTC.